This T cell receptor (beta chain) is from a study of blood T cell repertoires in COVID-19. Across the study: The analysed material was cDNA or gDNA that came from T cells, B-cell-depleted T cells, or PBMCs.

The repertoire was sequenced with immunoSEQ multiplex PCR; TCRdb's copy has only in-frame clones and lacks some. The data contain fewer than 350,000 clones, 89% of them singletons. This receptor was identified in a middle-aged woman who had recovered from COVID-19. The sequenced sample was PBMCs or T cells enriched from blood (not recorded which).

The CDR3: CASSVGHPRNSYEQYF. As DNA, the CDR3 is TGTGCCAGCAGCGTGGGACACCCTAGGAACTCCTACGAGCAGTACTTC. This sequence joins TRBV27 and TRBJ2-7; tentative D call: TRBD1 (6 bases). CDR1 is MNHEY, CDR2 SMNVEV, per germline (reference sequence). The CDR3 loop spans 16 amino acids. Trimming pared 6 bases from V and 0 bases from J, leaving 18 bases between.